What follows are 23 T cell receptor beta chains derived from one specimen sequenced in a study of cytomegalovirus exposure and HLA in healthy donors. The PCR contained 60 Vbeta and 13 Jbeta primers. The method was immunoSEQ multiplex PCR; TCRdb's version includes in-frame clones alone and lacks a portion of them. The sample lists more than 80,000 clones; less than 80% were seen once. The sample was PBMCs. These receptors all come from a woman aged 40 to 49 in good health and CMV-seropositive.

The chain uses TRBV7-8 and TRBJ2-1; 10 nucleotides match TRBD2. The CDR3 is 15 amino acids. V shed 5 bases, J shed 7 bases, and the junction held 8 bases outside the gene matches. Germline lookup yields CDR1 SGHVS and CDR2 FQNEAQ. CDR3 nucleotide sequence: TGTGCCAGCAGCCTGACCAGCGGGAGGGCGAATGAGCAGTTCTTC. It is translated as CASSLTSGRANEQFF.

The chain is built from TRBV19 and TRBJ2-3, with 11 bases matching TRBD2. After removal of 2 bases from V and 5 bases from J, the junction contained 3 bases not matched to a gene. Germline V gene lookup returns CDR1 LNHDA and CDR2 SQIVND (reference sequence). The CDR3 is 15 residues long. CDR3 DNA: TGTGCCAGTAGTATACTAGCGGGAGGCGAAGATACGCAGTATTTT. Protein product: CASSILAGGEDTQYF.

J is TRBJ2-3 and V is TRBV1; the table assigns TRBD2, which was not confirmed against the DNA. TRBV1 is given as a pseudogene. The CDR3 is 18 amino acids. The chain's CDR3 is CTSSQGKEERPSTDTQYF. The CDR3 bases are TGCACCAGCAGCCAAGGGAAGGAGGAGCGGCCTAGCACAGATACGCAGTATTTT.

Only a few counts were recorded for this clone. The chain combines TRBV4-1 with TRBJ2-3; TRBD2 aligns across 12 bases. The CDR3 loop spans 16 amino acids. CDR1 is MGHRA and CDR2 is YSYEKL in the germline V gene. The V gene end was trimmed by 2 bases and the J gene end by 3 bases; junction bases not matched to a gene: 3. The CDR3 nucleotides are TGCGCCAGCAGCCAAAGGACTAGCGGGACAACAGATACGCAGTATTTT. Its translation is CASSQRTSGTTDTQYF.

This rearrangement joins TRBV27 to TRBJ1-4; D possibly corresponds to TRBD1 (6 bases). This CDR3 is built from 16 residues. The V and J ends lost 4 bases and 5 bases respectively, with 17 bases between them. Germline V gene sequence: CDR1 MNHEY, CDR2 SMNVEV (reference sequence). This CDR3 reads CASSWGRGTGNEKLFF. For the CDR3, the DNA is TGTGCCAGCAGTTGGGGGAGGGGGACGGGGAATGAAAAACTGTTTTTT.

The CDR3 region is CASSLDGTSSHEQYF. The DNA for the CDR3 is TGTGCCAGCAGCTTAGATGGGACTAGCAGCCACGAGCAGTACTTC. This chain joins TRBV7-2 and TRBJ2-7; 9 bases match TRBD2. Germline V CDR1 and CDR2: SGHTA, FQGNSA. Germline trimming cut 1 base from V and 5 bases from J; bases unmatched to any gene: 6. The CDR3 is made up of 15 amino acids.

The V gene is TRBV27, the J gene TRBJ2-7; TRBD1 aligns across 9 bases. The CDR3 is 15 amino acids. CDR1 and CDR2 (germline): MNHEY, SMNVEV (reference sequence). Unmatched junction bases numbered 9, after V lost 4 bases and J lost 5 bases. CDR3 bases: TGTGCCAGCAGTTCTAACAGGGGGCGCGGGAACGAGCAGTACTTC. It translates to CASSSNRGRGNEQYF.

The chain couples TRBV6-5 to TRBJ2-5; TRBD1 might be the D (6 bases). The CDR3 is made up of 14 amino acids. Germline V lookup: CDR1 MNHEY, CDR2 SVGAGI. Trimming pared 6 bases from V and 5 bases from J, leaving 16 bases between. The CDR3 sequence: CASRPDRTRETQYF. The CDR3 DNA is TGTGCCAGCAGACCCGACAGGACTCGGGAGACCCAGTACTTC.

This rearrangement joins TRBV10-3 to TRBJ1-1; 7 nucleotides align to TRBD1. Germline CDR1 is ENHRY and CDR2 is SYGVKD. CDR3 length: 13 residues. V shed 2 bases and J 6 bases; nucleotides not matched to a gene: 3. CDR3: CAISEGDSAEAFF. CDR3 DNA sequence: TGTGCCATCAGTGAGGGGGACAGTGCTGAAGCTTTCTTT.

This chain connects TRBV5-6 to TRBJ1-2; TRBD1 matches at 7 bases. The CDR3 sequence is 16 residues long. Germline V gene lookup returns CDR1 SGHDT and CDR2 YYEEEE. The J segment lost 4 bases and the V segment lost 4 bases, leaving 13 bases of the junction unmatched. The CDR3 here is CASSGAGTEDVYGYTF. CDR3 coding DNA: TGTGCCAGCAGCGGAGCCGGGACAGAAGACGTCTATGGCTACACCTTC.

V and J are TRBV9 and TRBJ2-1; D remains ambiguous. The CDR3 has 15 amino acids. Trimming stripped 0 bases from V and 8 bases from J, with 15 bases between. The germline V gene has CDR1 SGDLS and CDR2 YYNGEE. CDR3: CASSVGGVRADEQFF. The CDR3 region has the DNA TGTGCCAGCAGCGTAGGAGGAGTGCGAGCCGATGAGCAGTTCTTC.

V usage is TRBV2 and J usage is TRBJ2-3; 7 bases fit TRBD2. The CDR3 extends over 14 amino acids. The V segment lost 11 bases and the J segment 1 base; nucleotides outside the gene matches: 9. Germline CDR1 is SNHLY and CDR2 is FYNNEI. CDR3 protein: CACAGGRGTDTQYF. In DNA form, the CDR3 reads TGTGCCTGCGCCGGGGGGAGGGGCACAGATACGCAGTATTTT.

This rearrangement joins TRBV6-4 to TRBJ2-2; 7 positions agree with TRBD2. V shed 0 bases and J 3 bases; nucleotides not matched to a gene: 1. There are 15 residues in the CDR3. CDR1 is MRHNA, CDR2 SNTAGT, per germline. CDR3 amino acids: CASSDSAGHTGELFF. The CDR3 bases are TGTGCCAGCAGTGACTCAGCGGGACACACCGGGGAGCTGTTTTTT.

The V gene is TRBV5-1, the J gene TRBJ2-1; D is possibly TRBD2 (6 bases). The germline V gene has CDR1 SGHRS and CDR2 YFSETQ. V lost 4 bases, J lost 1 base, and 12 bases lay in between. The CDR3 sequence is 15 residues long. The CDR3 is CASSVLAGSYNEQFF. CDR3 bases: TGCGCCAGCAGCGTTCTTGCGGGGTCCTACAATGAGCAGTTCTTC.

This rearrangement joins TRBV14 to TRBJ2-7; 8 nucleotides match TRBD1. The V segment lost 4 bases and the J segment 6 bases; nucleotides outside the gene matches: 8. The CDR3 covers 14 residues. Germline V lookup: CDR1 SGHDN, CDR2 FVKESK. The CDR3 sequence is CASSPRTGTGEQYF. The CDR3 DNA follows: TGTGCCAGCAGCCCACGGACAGGGACGGGCGAGCAGTACTTC.

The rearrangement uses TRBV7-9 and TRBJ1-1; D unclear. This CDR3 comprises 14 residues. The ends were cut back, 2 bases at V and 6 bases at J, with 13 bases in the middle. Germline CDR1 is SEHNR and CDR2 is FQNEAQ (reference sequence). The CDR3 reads CASSLTAGGSEAFF. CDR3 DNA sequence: TGTGCCAGCAGCTTAACAGCGGGTGGCTCTGAAGCTTTCTTT.

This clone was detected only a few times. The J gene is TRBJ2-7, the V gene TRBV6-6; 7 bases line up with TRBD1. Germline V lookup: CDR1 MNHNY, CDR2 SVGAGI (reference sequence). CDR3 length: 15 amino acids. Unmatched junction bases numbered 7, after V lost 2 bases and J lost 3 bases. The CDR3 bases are TGTGCCAGCAGTTACCCTCCGGGACAGCACTACGAGCAGTACTTC. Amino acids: CASSYPPGQHYEQYF.

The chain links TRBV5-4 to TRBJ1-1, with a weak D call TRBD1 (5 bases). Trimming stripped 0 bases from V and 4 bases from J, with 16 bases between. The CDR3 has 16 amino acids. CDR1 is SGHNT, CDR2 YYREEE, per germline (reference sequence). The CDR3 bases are TGTGCCAGCAGCTTGGGACCGGACATTTCCCCCACTGAAGCTTTCTTT. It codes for CASSLGPDISPTEAFF.

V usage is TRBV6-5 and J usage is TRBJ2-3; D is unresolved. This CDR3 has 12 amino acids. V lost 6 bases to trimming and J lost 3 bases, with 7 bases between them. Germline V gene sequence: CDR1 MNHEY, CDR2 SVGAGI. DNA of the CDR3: TGTGCCAGCAGCCCGACAACAGATACGCAGTATTTT. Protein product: CASSPTTDTQYF.

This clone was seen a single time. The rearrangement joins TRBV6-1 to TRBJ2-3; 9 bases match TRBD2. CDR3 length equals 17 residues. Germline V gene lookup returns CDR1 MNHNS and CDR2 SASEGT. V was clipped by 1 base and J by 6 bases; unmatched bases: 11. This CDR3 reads CASSEVTSGWVFDTQYF. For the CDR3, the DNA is TGTGCCAGCAGTGAAGTAACTAGCGGGTGGGTGTTTGATACGCAGTATTTT.

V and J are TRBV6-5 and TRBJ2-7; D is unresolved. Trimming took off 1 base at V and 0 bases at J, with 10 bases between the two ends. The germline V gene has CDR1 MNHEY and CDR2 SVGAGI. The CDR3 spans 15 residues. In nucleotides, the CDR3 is TGTGCCAGCAGTTACTTCACCGAAGCCTCCTACGAGCAGTACTTC. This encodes CASSYFTEASYEQYF.

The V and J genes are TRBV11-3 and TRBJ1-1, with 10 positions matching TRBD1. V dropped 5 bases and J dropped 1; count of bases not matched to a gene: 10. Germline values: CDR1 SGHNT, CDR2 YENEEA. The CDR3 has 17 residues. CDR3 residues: CASSPNGQGVPNTEAFF. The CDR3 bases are TGTGCCAGCAGCCCCAATGGACAGGGGGTACCGAACACTGAAGCTTTCTTT.

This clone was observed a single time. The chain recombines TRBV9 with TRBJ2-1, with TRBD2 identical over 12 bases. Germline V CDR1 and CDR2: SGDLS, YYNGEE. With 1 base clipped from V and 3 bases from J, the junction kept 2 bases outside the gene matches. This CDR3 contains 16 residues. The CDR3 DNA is TGTGCCAGCAGCGTACTAGCGGGAGGGGACTACAATGAGCAGTTCTTC. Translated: CASSVLAGGDYNEQFF.